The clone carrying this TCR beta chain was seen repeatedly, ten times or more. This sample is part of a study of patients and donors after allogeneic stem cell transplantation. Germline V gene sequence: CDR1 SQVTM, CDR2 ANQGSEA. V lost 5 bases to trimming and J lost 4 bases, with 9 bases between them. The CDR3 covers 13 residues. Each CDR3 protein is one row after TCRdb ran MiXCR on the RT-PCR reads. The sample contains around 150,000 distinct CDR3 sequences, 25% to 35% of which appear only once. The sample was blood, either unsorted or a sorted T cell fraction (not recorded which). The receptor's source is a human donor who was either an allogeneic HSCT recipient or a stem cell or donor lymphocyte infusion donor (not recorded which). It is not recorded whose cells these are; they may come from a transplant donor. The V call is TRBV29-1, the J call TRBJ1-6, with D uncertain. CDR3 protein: CSVRQDYNSPLHF. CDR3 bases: TGCAGCGTTCGTCAGGATTATAATTCACCCCTCCACTTT.